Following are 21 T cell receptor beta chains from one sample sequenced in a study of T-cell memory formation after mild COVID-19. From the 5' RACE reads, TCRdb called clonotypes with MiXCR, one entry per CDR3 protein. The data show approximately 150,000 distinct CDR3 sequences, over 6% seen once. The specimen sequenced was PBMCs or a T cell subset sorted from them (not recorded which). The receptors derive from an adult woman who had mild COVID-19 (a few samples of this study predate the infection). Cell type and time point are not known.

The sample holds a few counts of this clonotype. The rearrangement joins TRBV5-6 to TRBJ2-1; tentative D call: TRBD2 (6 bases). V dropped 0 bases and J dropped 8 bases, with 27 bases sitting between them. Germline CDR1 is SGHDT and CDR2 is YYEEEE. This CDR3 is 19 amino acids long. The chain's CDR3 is CASSLGTESGVTIWDEQFF. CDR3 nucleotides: TGTGCCAGCAGCTTGGGGACGGAATCGGGGGTCACGATATGGGATGAGCAGTTCTTC.

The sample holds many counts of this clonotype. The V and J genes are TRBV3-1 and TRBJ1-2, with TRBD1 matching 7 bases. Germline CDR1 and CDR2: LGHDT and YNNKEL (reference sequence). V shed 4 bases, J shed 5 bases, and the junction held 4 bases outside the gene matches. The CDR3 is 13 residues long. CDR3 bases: TGTGCCAGCAGCCCGAACAGGGGTTATGGCTACACCTTC. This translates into CASSPNRGYGYTF.

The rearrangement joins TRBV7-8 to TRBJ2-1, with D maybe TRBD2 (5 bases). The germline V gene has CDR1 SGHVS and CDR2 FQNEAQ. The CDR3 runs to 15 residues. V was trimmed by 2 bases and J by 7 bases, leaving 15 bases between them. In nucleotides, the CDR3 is TGTGCCAGCAGCTTATCCGGGGTGGGATGGAATGAGCAGTTCTTC. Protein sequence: CASSLSGVGWNEQFF.

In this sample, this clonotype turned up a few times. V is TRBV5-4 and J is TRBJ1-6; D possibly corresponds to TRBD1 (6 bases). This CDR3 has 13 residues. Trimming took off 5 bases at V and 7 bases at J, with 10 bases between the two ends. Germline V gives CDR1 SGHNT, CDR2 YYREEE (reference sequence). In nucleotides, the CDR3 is TGTGCCAGCAGTGGAGGACAGAATTCACCCCTCCACTTT. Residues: CASSGGQNSPLHF.

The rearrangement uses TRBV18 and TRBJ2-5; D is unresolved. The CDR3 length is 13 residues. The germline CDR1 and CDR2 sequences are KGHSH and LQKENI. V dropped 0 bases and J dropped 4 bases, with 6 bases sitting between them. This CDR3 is CASSPPGIETQYF. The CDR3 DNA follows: TGTGCCAGCTCACCACCGGGCATAGAGACCCAGTACTTC.

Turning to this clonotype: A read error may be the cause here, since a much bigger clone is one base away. The CDR3 loop is CASSLGQEYGYTF. CDR3 nucleotide sequence: TGTGCCAGCAGCTTGGGACAGGAGTATGGCTACACCTTC. The genes are TRBV5-4 and TRBJ1-2, with D perhaps TRBD1 (6 bases). Germline CDR1 is SGHNT and CDR2 is YYREEE (reference sequence). Trimming took off 0 bases at V and 5 bases at J, with 8 bases between the two ends. This CDR3 comprises 13 residues. Drawing the rest from reference TRBV5-4 and TRBJ1-2, the complete variable domain is ETGVTQSPTHLIKTRGQQVTLRCSSQSGHNTVSWYQQALGQGPQFIFQYYREEENGRGNFPPRFSGLQFPNYSSELNVNALELDDSALYLCASSLGQEYGYTFGSGTRLTVV.

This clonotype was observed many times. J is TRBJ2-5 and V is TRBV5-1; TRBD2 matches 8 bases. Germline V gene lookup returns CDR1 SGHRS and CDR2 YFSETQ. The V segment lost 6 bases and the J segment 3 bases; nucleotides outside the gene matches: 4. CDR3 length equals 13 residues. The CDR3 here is CASTGAGEETQYF. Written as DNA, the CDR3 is TGCGCCAGCACCGGAGCGGGAGAAGAGACCCAGTACTTC.

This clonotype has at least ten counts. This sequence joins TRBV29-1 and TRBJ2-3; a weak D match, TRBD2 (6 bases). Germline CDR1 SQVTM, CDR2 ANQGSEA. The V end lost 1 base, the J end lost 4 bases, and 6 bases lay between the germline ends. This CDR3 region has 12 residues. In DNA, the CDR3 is TGCAGCGTTGAAGGGGGGGCAGATACGCAGTATTTT. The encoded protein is CSVEGGADTQYF.

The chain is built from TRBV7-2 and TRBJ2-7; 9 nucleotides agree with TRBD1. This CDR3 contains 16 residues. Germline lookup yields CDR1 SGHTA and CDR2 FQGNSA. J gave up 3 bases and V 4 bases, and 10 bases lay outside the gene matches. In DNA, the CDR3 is TGTGCCAGCAGCTCCCGCTGGGACAGGGTAAACTACGAGCAGTACTTC. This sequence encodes CASSSRWDRVNYEQYF.

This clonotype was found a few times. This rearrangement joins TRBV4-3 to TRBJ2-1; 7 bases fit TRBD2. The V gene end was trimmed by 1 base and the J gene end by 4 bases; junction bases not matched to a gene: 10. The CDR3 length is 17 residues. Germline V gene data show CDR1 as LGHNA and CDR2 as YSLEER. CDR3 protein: CASSQGGGGSSYNEQFF. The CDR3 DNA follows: TGCGCCAGCAGCCAAGGAGGTGGCGGGAGTAGTTACAATGAGCAGTTCTTC.

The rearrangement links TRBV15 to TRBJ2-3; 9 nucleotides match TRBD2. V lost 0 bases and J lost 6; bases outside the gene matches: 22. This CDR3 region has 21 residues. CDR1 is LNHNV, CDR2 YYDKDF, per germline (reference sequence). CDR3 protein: CATSRDKRMAPARGGGDTQYF. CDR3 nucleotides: TGTGCCACCAGCAGAGATAAACGAATGGCTCCCGCGCGGGGGGGCGGGGATACGCAGTATTTT.

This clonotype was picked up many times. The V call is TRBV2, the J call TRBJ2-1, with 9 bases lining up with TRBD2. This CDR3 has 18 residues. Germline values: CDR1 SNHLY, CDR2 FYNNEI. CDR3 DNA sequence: TGTGCTAACGCACCCCTAAACCCAAGACTAGCGGAATACAATGAGCAGTTCTTC. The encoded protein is CANAPLNPRLAEYNEQFF.

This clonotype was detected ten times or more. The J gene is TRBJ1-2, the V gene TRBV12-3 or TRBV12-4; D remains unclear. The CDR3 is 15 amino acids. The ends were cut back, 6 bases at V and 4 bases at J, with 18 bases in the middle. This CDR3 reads CASSLQQTKIYGYTF. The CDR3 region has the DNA TGTGCCAGCAGCCTACAGCAGACGAAAATCTATGGCTACACCTTC.

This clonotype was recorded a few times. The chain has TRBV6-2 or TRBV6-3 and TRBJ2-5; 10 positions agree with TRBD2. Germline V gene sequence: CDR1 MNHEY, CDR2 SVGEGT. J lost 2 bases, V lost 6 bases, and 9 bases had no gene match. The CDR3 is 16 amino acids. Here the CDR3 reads CASSKTSGNLQETQYF. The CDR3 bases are TGTGCCAGCAGCAAAACTAGCGGGAACCTACAAGAGACCCAGTACTTC.

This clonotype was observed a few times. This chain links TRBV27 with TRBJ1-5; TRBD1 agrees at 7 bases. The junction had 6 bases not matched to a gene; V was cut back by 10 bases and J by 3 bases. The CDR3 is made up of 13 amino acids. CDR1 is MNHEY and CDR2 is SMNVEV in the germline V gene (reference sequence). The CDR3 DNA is TGTGCCACCCAGGGACAGTACAATCAGCCCCAGCATTTT. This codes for CATQGQYNQPQHF.

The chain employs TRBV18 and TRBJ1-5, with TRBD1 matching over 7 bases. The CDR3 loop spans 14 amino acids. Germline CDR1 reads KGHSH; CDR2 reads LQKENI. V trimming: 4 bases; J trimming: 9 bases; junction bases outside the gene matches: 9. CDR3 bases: TGTGCCAGCTCACTAAGACAGGGATTGATGCCCCAGCATTTT. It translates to CASSLRQGLMPQHF.

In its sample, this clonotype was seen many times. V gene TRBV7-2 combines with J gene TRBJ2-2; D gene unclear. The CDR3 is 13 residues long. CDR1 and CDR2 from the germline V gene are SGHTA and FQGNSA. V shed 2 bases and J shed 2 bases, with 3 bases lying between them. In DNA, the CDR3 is TGTGCCAGCAGCTTATATAACACCGGGGAGCTGTTTTTT. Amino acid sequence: CASSLYNTGELFF.

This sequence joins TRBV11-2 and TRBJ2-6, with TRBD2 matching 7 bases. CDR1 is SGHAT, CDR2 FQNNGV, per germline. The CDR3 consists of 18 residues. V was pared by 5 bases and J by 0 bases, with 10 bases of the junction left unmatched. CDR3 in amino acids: CASSRLSAGSSGANVLTF. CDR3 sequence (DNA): TGTGCCAGCAGCCGACTTTCAGCGGGAAGCTCTGGGGCCAACGTCCTGACTTTC.

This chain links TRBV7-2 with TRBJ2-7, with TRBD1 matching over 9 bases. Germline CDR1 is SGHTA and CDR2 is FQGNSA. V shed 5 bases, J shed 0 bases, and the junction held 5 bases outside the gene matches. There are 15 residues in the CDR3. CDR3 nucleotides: TGTGCCAGCAGCCGAGACAGGGGGTCCTCCTACGAGCAGTACTTC. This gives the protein CASSRDRGSSYEQYF.

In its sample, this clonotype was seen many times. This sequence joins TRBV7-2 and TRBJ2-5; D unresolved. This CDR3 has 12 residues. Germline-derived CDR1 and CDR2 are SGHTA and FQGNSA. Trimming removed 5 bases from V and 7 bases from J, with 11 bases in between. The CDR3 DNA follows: TGTGCCAGCAGCACCCCAACGGGGACCCAGTACTTC. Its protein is CASSTPTGTQYF.

DNA of the CDR3: TGCAGTGCACTAGGCGCACTCAATCAGCCCCAGCATTTT. Encoded protein: CSALGALNQPQHF. The chain combines TRBV20-1 with TRBJ1-5; D is ambiguous. The V end lost 6 bases, the J end lost 3 bases, and 12 bases lay between the germline ends. The CDR3 runs to 13 residues. Germline CDR1 reads DFQATT; CDR2 reads SNEGSKA (reference sequence).